This is a list of T cell receptor beta chains from one sample in a study of T cells of healthy individuals. Using its own MiXCR run on the 5' RACE reads, TCRdb lists one record per CDR3 protein. The sample yields nearly 100,000 distinct CDR3 sequences, roughly 15% seen once. Every receptor here comes from a human donor in good health. Both conserved end residues are part of each CDR3. The D gene is left open where the match is weak. Clone size, where shown, is once, few, many, or a class for clones that have expanded.

j_call,d_call,clone_size,cdr3_length,v_call,cdr3_nt,cdr3_aa
TRBJ2-3,.,few,17,TRBV10-3,TGTGCCATCAGTGAGTCCCGGATCCTAGGCAACACAGATACGCAGTATTTT,CAISESRILGNTDTQYF
TRBJ1-5,.,.,14,TRBV3-1,TGTGCCAGCAGCTCGACAGGCACTAATCAGCCCCAGCATTTT,CASSSTGTNQPQHF
TRBJ1-2,.,.,16,TRBV3-1,TGTGCCAGCAGCCAAGAGAGGGGCTTTGGTAACTATGGCTACACCTTC,CASSQERGFGNYGYTF
TRBJ2-1,.,few,15,TRBV4-1,TGCGCCAGCAGCCCCCGGGACTCAAACTACAATGAGCAGTTCTTC,CASSPRDSNYNEQFF
TRBJ2-7,TRBD1,few,15,TRBV3-1,TGTGCCAGCAGCCAACCGGACAGGGCGACCTACGAGCAGTACTTC,CASSQPDRATYEQYF
TRBJ1-2,TRBD1,few,14,TRBV28,TGTGCCAGCAGCCAGGGGGGACAGACGTATGGCTACAACTTC,CASSQGGQTYGYNF
TRBJ2-7,TRBD2,.,15,TRBV24-1,TGTGCCACCAGTGAGGCTAGCGGGGTTACCTACGAGCAGTACTTC,CATSEASGVTYEQYF
TRBJ2-7,.,many,12,TRBV28,TGTGCCAGCAGTTTCTCCAACTACGAGCAGTACTTC,CASSFSNYEQYF
TRBJ1-5,.,few,14,TRBV6-2/TRBV6-3,TGTGCCAGCAGCACCTCCAGGGGAATACAGCCCCAGCATTTT,CASSTSRGIQPQHF
TRBJ2-2,.,.,15,TRBV4-2,TGTGCTAGCAGCCAAGGCGGGATGAACACCGGGGAGCTGTTTTTT,CASSQGGMNTGELFF
TRBJ2-5,.,few,15,TRBV4-3,TGCGCCAGCAGCCAAGATCGACTGGGGGAAGAGACCCAGTACTTC,CASSQDRLGEETQYF
TRBJ2-1,TRBD1,.,15,TRBV5-1,TGCGCCAGCAGCATGTACCGGGACAGCTACAATGAGCAGTTCTTC,CASSMYRDSYNEQFF
TRBJ1-6,.,.,14,TRBV28,TGTGCCAGCAGTTCCACGGGGGATAATTCACCCCTCCACTTT,CASSSTGDNSPLHF
TRBJ2-5,.,.,12,TRBV6-5,TGTGCCAGCAGTCGGCCCCAAGAGACCCAGTACTTC,CASSRPQETQYF
TRBJ2-7,TRBD1,many,14,TRBV5-4,TGTGCCAGCAGCATCACAGGGGGGCGTAACGAGCAGTACTTC,CASSITGGRNEQYF
TRBJ1-4,.,.,14,TRBV6-2/TRBV6-3,TGTGCCAGCAACTCAGCGTCAACTAATGAAAAACTGTTTTTT,CASNSASTNEKLFF
TRBJ2-1,.,medium-sized,14,TRBV20-1,TGCAGTGCTAGAGTCTGGCGGCACTACAATGAGCAGTTCTTC,CSARVWRHYNEQFF
TRBJ2-5,TRBD1,.,15,TRBV4-2,TGTGCCAGCAGCGCCGGGACAGGGGGCGTGGAGACCCAGTACTTC,CASSAGTGGVETQYF
TRBJ1-1,.,.,14,TRBV27,TGTGCCAGCAGCATCGGAGGGTCGAACACTGAAGCTTTCTTT,CASSIGGSNTEAFF
TRBJ2-5,.,few,13,TRBV18,TGTGCCAGCTCCAGAGGGGTACAAGAGACCCAGTACTTC,CASSRGVQETQYF
TRBJ2-1,.,few,16,TRBV29-1,TGCAGCGTTACTACAGGAACAAAAAGCTCCTACAATGAGCAGTTCTTC,CSVTTGTKSSYNEQFF
TRBJ2-7,.,many,11,TRBV2,TGTGCCAGCAGGAGGGGCCGCGAGCAGTACTTC,CASRRGREQYF
TRBJ2-1,.,.,12,TRBV20-1,TGCAGTGCTCAACCAGATAACAATGAGCAGTTCTTC,CSAQPDNNEQFF